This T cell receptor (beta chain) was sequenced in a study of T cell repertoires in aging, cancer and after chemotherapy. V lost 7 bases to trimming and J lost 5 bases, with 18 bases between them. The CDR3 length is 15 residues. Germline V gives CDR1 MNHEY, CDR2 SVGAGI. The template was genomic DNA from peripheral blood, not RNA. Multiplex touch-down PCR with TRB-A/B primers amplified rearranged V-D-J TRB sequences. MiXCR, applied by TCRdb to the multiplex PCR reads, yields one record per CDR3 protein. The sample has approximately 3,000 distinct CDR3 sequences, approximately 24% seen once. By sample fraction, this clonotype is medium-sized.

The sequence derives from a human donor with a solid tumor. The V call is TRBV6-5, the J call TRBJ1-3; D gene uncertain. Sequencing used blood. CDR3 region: CASTPGEAGRNTIYF. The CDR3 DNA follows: TGTGCCAGCACCCCCGGCGAGGCCGGGAGAAACACCATATATTTT.